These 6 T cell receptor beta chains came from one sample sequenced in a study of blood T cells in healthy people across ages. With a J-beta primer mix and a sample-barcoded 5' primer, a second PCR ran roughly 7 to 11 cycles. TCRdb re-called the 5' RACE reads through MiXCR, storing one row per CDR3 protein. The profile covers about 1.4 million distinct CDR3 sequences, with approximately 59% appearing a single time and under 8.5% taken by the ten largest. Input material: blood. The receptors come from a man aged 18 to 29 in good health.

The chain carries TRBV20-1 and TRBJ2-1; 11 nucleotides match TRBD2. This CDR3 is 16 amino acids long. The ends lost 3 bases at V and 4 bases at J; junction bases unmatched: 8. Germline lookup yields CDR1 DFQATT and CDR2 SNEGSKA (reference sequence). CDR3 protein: CSASRLTSGAYNEQFF. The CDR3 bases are TGCAGTGCTAGCCGGTTGACTAGCGGGGCTTACAATGAGCAGTTCTTC.

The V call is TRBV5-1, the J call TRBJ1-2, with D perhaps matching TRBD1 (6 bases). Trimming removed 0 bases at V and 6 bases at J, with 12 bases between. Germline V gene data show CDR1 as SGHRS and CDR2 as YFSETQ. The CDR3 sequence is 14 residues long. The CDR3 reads CASSLDGGLDGYTF. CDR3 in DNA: TGCGCCAGCAGCTTGGACGGGGGCCTGGATGGCTACACCTTC.

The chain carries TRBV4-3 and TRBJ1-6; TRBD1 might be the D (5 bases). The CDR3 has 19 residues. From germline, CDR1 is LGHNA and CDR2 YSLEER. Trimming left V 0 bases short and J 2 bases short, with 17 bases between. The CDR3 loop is CASSQEPAFAGTYNSPLHF. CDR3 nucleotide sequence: TGCGCCAGCAGCCAAGAACCGGCGTTTGCAGGGACCTATAATTCACCCCTCCACTTT.

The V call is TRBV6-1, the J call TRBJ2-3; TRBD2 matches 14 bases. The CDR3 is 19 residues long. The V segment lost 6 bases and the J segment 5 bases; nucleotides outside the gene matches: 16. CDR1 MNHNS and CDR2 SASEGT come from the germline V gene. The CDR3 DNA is TGTGCCAGCAGCCGAGACCTTTGGACTAGCGGGGGGCCCGGAGATACGCAGTATTTT. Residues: CASSRDLWTSGGPGDTQYF.

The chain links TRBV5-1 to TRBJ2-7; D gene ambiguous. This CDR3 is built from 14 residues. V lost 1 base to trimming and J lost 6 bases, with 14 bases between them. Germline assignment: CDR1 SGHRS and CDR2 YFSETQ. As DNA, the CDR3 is TGCGCCAGCAGCTTGAGGCAAGACGGAAGCGAGCAGTACTTC. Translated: CASSLRQDGSEQYF. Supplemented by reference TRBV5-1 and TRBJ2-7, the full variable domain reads KAGVTQTPRYLIKTRGQQVTLSCSPISGHRSVSWYQQTPGQGLQFLFEYFSETQRNKGNFPGRFSGRQFSNSRSEMNVSTLELGDSALYLCASSLRQDGSEQYFGPGTRLTVT.

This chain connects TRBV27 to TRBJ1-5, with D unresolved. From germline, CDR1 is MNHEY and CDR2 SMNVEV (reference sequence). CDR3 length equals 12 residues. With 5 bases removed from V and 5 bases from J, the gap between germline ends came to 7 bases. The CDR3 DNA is TGTGCCAGCAGTCCAGTGGATCAGCCCCAGCATTTT. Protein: CASSPVDQPQHF.